One and the same sample provided the 32 T cell receptor beta chains below, sequenced in a study of response to subunit inactivated influenza vaccine. TCRdb ran MiXCR on the RT-PCR reads and lists one entry per CDR3 protein. In the table there are about 520,000 distinct CDR3 sequences, about 25% of which are singletons. The material was CD4+ T cells sorted from PBMCs, obtained roughly 5 days after vaccination. Receptor source: a man between 45 and 60 years old who received an inactivated influenza vaccine.

The chain has TRBV7-9 and TRBJ1-4; 10 nucleotides line up with TRBD1. Losses at the gene ends were 5 bases for V and 6 bases for J; bases not matched to a gene: 6. The CDR3 spans 15 residues. Germline V gene sequence: CDR1 SEHNR, CDR2 FQNEAQ (reference sequence). The CDR3, as DNA: TGTGCCAGCAGCCCTGGGACAGGGGTATATGAAAAACTGTTTTTT. Translating gives CASSPGTGVYEKLFF.

This rearrangement joins TRBV5-1 to TRBJ2-5; weak D call: TRBD1 (6 bases). This CDR3 spans 13 amino acids. The germline V and J ends were trimmed by 4 bases and 3 bases, with 10 bases remaining between them. Germline V gene lookup returns CDR1 SGHRS and CDR2 YFSETQ. The CDR3 region has the DNA TGCGCCAGCAGCGCGTCAGGGGAAGAGACCCAGTACTTC. This sequence encodes CASSASGEETQYF.

The J gene is TRBJ2-1, the V gene TRBV6-1, with 11 bases that match TRBD2. The CDR3 covers 15 residues. Germline V gives CDR1 MNHNS, CDR2 SASEGT. V dropped 7 bases and J dropped 0; count of bases not matched to a gene: 2. The CDR3 DNA sequence: TGTGCCAGCACCCTAGCGGGGGGCTCCTACAATGAGCAGTTCTTC. Translation: CASTLAGGSYNEQFF.

The chain joins TRBV5-1 to TRBJ2-3; 13 bases map to TRBD2. The CDR3 is made up of 17 amino acids. Per the germline V gene, CDR1 is SGHRS and CDR2 is YFSETQ. After removal of 5 bases from V and 0 bases from J, the junction contained 6 bases not matched to a gene. The CDR3 sequence is CASSPGTSGTSTDTQYF. CDR3 bases: TGCGCCAGCAGTCCCGGGACTAGCGGGACTAGCACAGATACGCAGTATTTT. Variable domain in full (rest from reference TRBV5-1 and TRBJ2-3): KAGVTQTPRYLIKTRGQQVTLSCSPISGHRSVSWYQQTPGQGLQFLFEYFSETQRNKGNFPGRFSGRQFSNSRSEMNVSTLELGDSALYLCASSPGTSGTSTDTQYFGPGTRLTVL.

The chain carries TRBV20-1 and TRBJ2-7, with 10 nucleotides matching TRBD1. CDR1 and CDR2 (germline): DFQATT, SNEGSKA (reference sequence). The ends lost 3 bases at V and 3 bases at J; junction bases unmatched: 8. This CDR3 region has 15 residues. The CDR3 protein is CSASTRTGGFYEQYF. DNA for the CDR3: TGCAGTGCTAGTACCCGGACAGGGGGATTCTACGAGCAGTACTTC.

This clonotype was picked up a small number of times. The V call is TRBV7-9, the J call TRBJ1-6, with 9 bases fitting TRBD1. The length of the CDR3 is 15 residues. Germline V gene lookup returns CDR1 SEHNR and CDR2 FQNEAQ (reference sequence). J gave up 6 bases and V 5 bases, and 5 bases lay outside the gene matches. CDR3 in amino acids: CASSASGQGNSPLHF. The CDR3 DNA sequence: TGTGCCAGCAGCGCCTCGGGACAGGGTAATTCACCCCTCCACTTT.

In its sample, this clonotype was seen a few times. The V call is TRBV9, the J call TRBJ1-3; D unclear. Germline-derived CDR1 and CDR2 are SGDLS and YYNGEE. The CDR3 covers 17 residues. Trimming left V 0 bases short and J 2 bases short, with 15 bases between. CDR3 region: CASSVGRPQLAGNTIYF. CDR3 bases: TGTGCCAGCAGCGTAGGCAGGCCTCAACTCGCTGGAAACACCATATATTTT.

This sequence joins TRBV12-3 or TRBV12-4 and TRBJ2-4; 10 bases match TRBD1. The CDR3 spans 14 residues. The J segment lost 8 bases and the V segment lost 7 bases, leaving 8 bases of the junction unmatched. As DNA, the CDR3 is TGTGCCAGCACAAGACAGGGGGCGGGGGACATTCAGTACTTC. The encoded protein is CASTRQGAGDIQYF.

This clonotype was seen repeatedly, ten times or more. The V gene is TRBV24-1, the J gene TRBJ1-5, with a possible D match to TRBD1 (6 bases). From germline, CDR1 is KGHDR and CDR2 SFDVKD. The V end was cut by 3 bases, the J end by 3 bases, with 11 bases between. This CDR3 region has 15 residues. DNA for the CDR3: TGTGCCACCAGTGATCACCGGGGGCCCAATCAGCCCCAGCATTTT. This translates into CATSDHRGPNQPQHF.

This clonotype appeared a few times. The V and J genes are TRBV5-1 and TRBJ2-7; D not certain. The CDR3 spans 13 residues. From germline, CDR1 is SGHRS and CDR2 YFSETQ. Trimming left V 0 bases short and J 10 bases short, with 14 bases between. In DNA form, the CDR3 reads TGCGCCAGCAGCTTGGAGGGCCCCGGTCCCCAGTACTTC. Encoded protein: CASSLEGPGPQYF.

The chain links TRBV20-1 to TRBJ2-7, with 12 bases identical to TRBD1. The V segment lost 3 bases and the J segment 7 bases; nucleotides outside the gene matches: 10. This CDR3 comprises 15 residues. The germline V gene has CDR1 DFQATT and CDR2 SNEGSKA (reference sequence). The CDR3 region has the DNA TGCAGTGCTAGGGGAACGGGACAGGGGGCGGGGGAGCAGTACTTC. Translation: CSARGTGQGAGEQYF.

In its sample, this clonotype was seen a few times. Here the CDR3 reads CSASRDPATTMDEQYF. CDR3 nucleotides: TGCAGTGCTTCCCGGGACCCGGCCACCACCATGGACGAGCAGTACTTC. This chain joins TRBV20-1 and TRBJ2-7; D could derive from TRBD1 or TRBD2 (5 bases each). The CDR3 extends over 16 amino acids. Trimming pared 5 bases from V and 5 bases from J, leaving 25 bases between. Per the germline V gene, CDR1 is DFQATT and CDR2 is SNEGSKA (reference sequence).

In its sample, this clonotype was seen a few times. This chain links TRBV5-1 with TRBJ2-1; 9 bases agree with TRBD2. The germline V gene has CDR1 SGHRS and CDR2 YFSETQ. Trimming took 4 bases from V and 6 from J; bases not matched to a gene: 11. CDR3 size: 16 residues. For the CDR3, the DNA is TGCGCCAGCAGCAAGATTAGCGGGAGAGCTGTCAATGAGCAGTTCTTC. This translates into CASSKISGRAVNEQFF.

This clonotype has only a few counts. The chain couples TRBV6-5 to TRBJ1-5; 7 bases fit TRBD1. Germline CDR1 and CDR2: MNHEY and SVGAGI. J lost 4 bases, V lost 0 bases, and 6 bases had no gene match. The CDR3 extends over 16 amino acids. CDR3 bases: TGTGCCAGCAGTTACTCGAACACAGGGGAGAATCAGCCCCAGCATTTT. Translating gives CASSYSNTGENQPQHF.

The chain joins TRBV6-2 or TRBV6-3 to TRBJ2-3; no clear D gene. The CDR3 consists of 17 residues. The V gene's germline CDR1 is MNHEY and CDR2 SVGEGT. The V gene lost 0 bases and the J gene lost 4 bases, with 17 bases spanning the gap. The CDR3 sequence: CASSYSSLRRPADTQYF. DNA of the CDR3: TGTGCCAGCAGTTACTCATCGCTCCGACGACCCGCAGATACGCAGTATTTT.

This clonotype ranks as medium-sized. An end of the junction differs from the germline gene, which may be a read error. The J gene is TRBJ2-7, the V gene TRBV12-3 or TRBV12-4; 12 bases line up with TRBD2. There are 12 residues in the CDR3. The CDR3 nucleotides read TGTGCCAGCAGCTCGGGACTAGCGGGTTACGACTTC. Its translation: CASSSGLAGYDF.

The chain employs TRBV5-1 and TRBJ2-3; TRBD2 matches at 9 bases. V shed 0 bases, J shed 8 bases, and the junction held 10 bases outside the gene matches. CDR1 is SGHRS and CDR2 is YFSETQ in the germline V gene. This CDR3 has 16 residues. The CDR3, as DNA: TGCGCCAGCAGCTTGGAGGTAGCGGGGGCCTACGGTACGCAGTATTTT. Protein: CASSLEVAGAYGTQYF.

The gene calls are TRBV7-2 and TRBJ1-5; D uncertain. The germline CDR1 and CDR2 sequences are SGHTA and FQGNSA. The CDR3 extends over 15 amino acids. V shed 5 bases and J shed 6 bases, with 17 bases lying between them. The CDR3 DNA reads TGTGCCAGCAGCGATGGATGGGCCAGAAGTCAGCCCCAGCATTTT. As protein: CASSDGWARSQPQHF.

The V gene is TRBV20-1, the J gene TRBJ2-1; D possibly corresponds to TRBD2 (5 bases). The germline V gene encodes CDR1 DFQATT and CDR2 SNEGSKA (reference sequence). V dropped 1 base and J dropped 9 bases, with 10 bases sitting between them. The CDR3 contains 12 residues. The CDR3 DNA reads as TGCAGTGCTAGAGGGGCTGGGAGTGAGCAGTTCTTC. It codes for CSARGAGSEQFF.

In this sample, this clonotype turned up a few times. J is TRBJ2-2 and V is TRBV7-3; D gene unclear. Germline V gene sequence: CDR1 SGHTA, CDR2 FQGTGA. V lost 0 bases and J lost 6, with 5 bases in between. The CDR3 is 13 amino acids. The CDR3 loop reads CASSLTTAGELFF. CDR3 nucleotides: TGTGCCAGCAGCTTAACAACTGCCGGGGAGCTGTTTTTT.

This clonotype was picked up a small number of times. The chain recombines TRBV20-1 with TRBJ1-2; D gene ambiguous. Germline V gene data show CDR1 as DFQATT and CDR2 as SNEGSKA (reference sequence). The CDR3 contains 13 residues. V lost 4 bases, J lost 8 bases, and 17 bases lay in between. The CDR3 here is CSATQDRTGGYTF. CDR3 bases: TGCAGTGCTACCCAGGATAGGACTGGAGGCTACACCTTC.

This clonotype showed up just a few times. The chain links TRBV7-2 to TRBJ1-5; a weak D match, TRBD1 (5 bases). Germline V lookup: CDR1 SGHTA, CDR2 FQGNSA. The V gene lost 4 bases and the J gene lost 1 base, with 11 bases spanning the gap. CDR3 size: 15 residues. CDR3 bases: TGTGCCAGCAGCTCAAGGCGGGGGAGCAATCAGCCCCAGCATTTT. Translating gives CASSSRRGSNQPQHF.

The chain couples TRBV6-1 to TRBJ2-6; D is unresolved. Trimming removed 6 bases at V and 2 bases at J, with 5 bases between. Germline values: CDR1 MNHNS, CDR2 SASEGT. The CDR3 runs to 13 residues. The CDR3 DNA follows: TGTGCCAGCAGGATAACTGGGGCCAACGTCCTGACTTTC. Protein sequence: CASRITGANVLTF.

This clonotype was seen more than once but under ten times. The V call is TRBV5-1, the J call TRBJ2-3; 16 bases match TRBD2. The trim removed 4 bases at V and 0 bases at J, leaving 8 bases unmatched. Looked up from germline, CDR1 is SGHRS and CDR2 is YFSETQ. This CDR3 has 19 amino acids. The CDR3 nucleotides are TGCGCCAGCAGCCCGGGACTAGCGGGAGGGAAAACTAGCACAGATACGCAGTATTTT. Translating gives CASSPGLAGGKTSTDTQYF.

The rearrangement joins TRBV28 to TRBJ1-1, with TRBD1 identical over 7 bases. Germline V CDR1 and CDR2: MDHEN, SYDVKM. The length of the CDR3 is 14 residues. V dropped 7 bases and J dropped 4; count of bases not matched to a gene: 9. Here the CDR3 DNA reads TGTGCCAGCATCAACCGGGACAGCACCACTGAAGCTTTCTTT. This translates into CASINRDSTTEAFF.

This clonotype was counted between two and nine times. The chain employs TRBV6-6 and TRBJ1-5; the D gene is possibly TRBD1 (6 bases). Trimming removed 7 bases at V and 11 bases at J, with 18 bases between. Looked up from germline, CDR1 is MNHNY and CDR2 is SVGAGI (reference sequence). The CDR3 has 13 amino acids. CDR3 in DNA: TGTGCCAGCACCCTGGGGGCCCGGACGGCCCAGCATTTT. Its translation is CASTLGARTAQHF.

J is TRBJ2-3 and V is TRBV4-3; TRBD1 is a possible D gene (6 bases). The CDR3 covers 16 residues. In germline, CDR1 is LGHNA, CDR2 YSLEER. Trimming pared 4 bases from V and 1 base from J, leaving 15 bases between. DNA of the CDR3: TGCGCCAGCAGCCCATCTAAACGGACAGGCACAGATACGCAGTATTTT. It encodes CASSPSKRTGTDTQYF.

This clonotype showed up just a few times. The CDR3 DNA reads TGCGCCAGCAGCCTCGACATGGGATGGGACTATGGCTACACCTTC. Its protein is CASSLDMGWDYGYTF. This chain connects TRBV5-1 to TRBJ1-2; no clear D. The ends were cut back, 4 bases at V and 3 bases at J, with 16 bases in the middle. The CDR3 extends over 15 amino acids. Germline V gene data show CDR1 as SGHRS and CDR2 as YFSETQ.

The V gene is TRBV12-3 or TRBV12-4, the J gene TRBJ2-1; 13 positions match TRBD2. This CDR3 is 16 amino acids long. The V gene end was trimmed by 3 bases and the J gene end by 7 bases; junction bases not matched to a gene: 6. The CDR3 spells CASSFRTSGSGNEQFF. CDR3 DNA sequence: TGTGCCAGCAGTTTCCGGACTAGCGGGAGCGGGAATGAGCAGTTCTTC.

At least ten counts were recorded for this clonotype. A read error may account for a junction end that differs from germline. V gene TRBV12-3 or TRBV12-4 combines with J gene TRBJ2-3; no reliable D call. CDR3 length: 13 residues. The CDR3 DNA is TGTGCCAGCAGCTTAGTAGGTACAGATACGCAGTATTTT. Translating gives CASSLVGTDTQYF.

J is TRBJ1-2 and V is TRBV7-2; D ambiguous. CDR1 is SGHTA, CDR2 FQGNSA, per germline. V was cut by 5 bases and J by 5 bases, with 12 bases left in between. This CDR3 has 13 residues. CDR3 in DNA: TGTGCCAGCAGCCCCGGAGCCGTTTATGGCTACACCTTC. Translation gives CASSPGAVYGYTF.

V usage is TRBV5-1 and J usage is TRBJ1-1; D gene ambiguous. There are 14 residues in the CDR3. V shed 4 bases and J shed 4 bases, with 14 bases lying between them. The germline V gene has CDR1 SGHRS and CDR2 YFSETQ. The CDR3 nucleotides are TGCGCCAGCAGCCCTCTTTCATTCTCCACTGAAGCTTTCTTT. Its protein product is CASSPLSFSTEAFF. Using reference TRBV5-1 and TRBJ1-1 for the parts outside the CDR3, the full variable domain is KAGVTQTPRYLIKTRGQQVTLSCSPISGHRSVSWYQQTPGQGLQFLFEYFSETQRNKGNFPGRFSGRQFSNSRSEMNVSTLELGDSALYLCASSPLSFSTEAFFGQGTRLTVV.